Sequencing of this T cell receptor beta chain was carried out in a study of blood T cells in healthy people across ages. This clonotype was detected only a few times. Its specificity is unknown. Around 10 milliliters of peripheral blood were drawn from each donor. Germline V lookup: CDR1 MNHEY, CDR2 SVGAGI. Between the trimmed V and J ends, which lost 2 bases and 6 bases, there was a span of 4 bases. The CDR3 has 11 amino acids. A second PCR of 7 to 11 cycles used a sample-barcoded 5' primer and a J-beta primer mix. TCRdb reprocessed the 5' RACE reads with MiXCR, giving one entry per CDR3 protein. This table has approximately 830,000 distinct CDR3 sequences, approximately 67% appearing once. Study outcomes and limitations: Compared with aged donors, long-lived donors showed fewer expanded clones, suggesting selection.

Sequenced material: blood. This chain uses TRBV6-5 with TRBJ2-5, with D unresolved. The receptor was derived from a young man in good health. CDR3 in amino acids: CASSYGQTQYF. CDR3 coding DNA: TGTGCCAGCAGTTACGGGCAGACCCAGTACTTC.